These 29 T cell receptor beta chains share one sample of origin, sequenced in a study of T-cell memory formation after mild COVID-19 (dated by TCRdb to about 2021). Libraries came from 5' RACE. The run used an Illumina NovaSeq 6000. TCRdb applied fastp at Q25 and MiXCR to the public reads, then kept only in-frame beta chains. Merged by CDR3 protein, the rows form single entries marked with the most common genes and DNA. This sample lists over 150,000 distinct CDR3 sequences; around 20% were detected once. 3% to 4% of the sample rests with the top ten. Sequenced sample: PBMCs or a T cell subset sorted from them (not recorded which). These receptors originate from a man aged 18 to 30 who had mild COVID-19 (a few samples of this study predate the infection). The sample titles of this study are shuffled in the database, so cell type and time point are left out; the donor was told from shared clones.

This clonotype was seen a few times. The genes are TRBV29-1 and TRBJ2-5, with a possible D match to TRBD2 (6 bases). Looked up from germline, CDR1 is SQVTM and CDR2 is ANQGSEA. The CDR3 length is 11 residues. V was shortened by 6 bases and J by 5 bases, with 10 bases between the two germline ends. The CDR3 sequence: CSVGGLETQYF. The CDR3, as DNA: TGCAGCGTCGGGGGTTTGGAGACCCAGTACTTC.

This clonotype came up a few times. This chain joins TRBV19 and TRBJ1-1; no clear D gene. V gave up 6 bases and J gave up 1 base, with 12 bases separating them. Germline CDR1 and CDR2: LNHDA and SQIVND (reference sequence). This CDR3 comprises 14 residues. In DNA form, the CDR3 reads TGTGCCAGTAGCCACCTACAGCGGAACACTGAAGCTTTCTTT. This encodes CASSHLQRNTEAFF.

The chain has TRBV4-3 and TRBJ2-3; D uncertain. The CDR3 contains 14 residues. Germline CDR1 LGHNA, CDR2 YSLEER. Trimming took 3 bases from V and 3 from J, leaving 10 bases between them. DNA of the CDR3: TGCGCCAGCAGCCAGACCCGTGCGACAGATACGCAGTATTTT. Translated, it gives CASSQTRATDTQYF.

This CDR3 reads CASSQNLTPQDSDGYTF. The DNA of the CDR3 is TGTGCCAGCAGCCAAAATCTTACACCGCAGGATAGCGATGGCTACACCTTC. The rearrangement links TRBV7-9 to TRBJ1-2, with D uncertain. Per germline, CDR1 SEHNR and CDR2 FQNEAQ (reference sequence). Trimming stripped 5 bases from V and 6 bases from J, with 25 bases between. This CDR3 is built from 17 residues.

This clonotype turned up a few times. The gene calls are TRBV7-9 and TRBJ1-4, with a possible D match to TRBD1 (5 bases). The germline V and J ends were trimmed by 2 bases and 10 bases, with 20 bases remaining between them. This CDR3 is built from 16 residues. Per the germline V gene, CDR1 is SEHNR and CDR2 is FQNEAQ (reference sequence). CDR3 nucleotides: TGTGCCAGCAGCTTAACCCCGCCGGAGGGGACGGGAAAACTGTTTTTT. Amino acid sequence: CASSLTPPEGTGKLFF.

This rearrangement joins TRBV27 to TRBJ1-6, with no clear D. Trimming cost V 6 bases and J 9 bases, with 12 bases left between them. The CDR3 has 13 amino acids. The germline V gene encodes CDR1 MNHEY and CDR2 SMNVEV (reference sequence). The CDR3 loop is CASRSNEGSPLHF. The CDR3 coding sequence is TGTGCCAGCAGATCGAATGAGGGTTCACCCCTCCACTTT.

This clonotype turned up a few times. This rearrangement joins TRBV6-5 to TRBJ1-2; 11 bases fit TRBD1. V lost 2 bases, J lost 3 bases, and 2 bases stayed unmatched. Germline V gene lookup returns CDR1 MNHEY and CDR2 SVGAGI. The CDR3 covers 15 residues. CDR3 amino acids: CASSYGDRGDYGYTF. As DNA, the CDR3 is TGTGCCAGCAGTTACGGGGACAGGGGGGACTATGGCTACACCTTC.

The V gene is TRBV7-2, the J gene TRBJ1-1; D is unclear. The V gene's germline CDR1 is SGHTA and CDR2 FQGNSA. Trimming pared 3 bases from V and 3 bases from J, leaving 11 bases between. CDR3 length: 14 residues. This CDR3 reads CASSFVRWDTEAFF. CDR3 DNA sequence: TGTGCCAGCAGCTTCGTCCGATGGGACACTGAAGCTTTCTTT.

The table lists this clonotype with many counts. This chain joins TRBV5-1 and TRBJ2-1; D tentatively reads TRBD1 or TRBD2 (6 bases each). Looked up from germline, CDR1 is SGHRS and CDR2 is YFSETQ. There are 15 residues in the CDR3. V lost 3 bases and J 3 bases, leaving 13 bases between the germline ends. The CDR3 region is CASSSGAGDYNEQFF. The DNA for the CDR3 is TGCGCCAGCAGCTCGGGGGCAGGGGACTACAATGAGCAGTTCTTC.

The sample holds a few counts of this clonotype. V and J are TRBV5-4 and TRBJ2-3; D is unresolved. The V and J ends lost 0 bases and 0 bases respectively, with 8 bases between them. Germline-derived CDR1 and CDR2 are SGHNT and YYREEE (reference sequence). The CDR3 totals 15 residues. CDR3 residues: CASSLDPGSTDTQYF. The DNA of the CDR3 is TGTGCCAGCAGCTTGGATCCAGGAAGCACAGATACGCAGTATTTT.

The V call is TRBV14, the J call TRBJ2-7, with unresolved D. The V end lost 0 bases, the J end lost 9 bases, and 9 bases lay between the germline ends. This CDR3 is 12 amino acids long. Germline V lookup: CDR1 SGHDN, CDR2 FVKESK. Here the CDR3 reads CASSQDRNRQYV. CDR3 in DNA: TGTGCCAGCAGCCAAGATAGGAACCGGCAGTACGTC.

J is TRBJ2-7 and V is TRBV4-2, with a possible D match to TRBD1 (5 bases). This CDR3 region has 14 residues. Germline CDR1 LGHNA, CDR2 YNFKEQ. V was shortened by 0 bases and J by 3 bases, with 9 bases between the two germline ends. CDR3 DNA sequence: TGTGCCAGCAGCCAAGAAGACAGAGTCTACGAGCAGTACTTC. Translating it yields CASSQEDRVYEQYF.

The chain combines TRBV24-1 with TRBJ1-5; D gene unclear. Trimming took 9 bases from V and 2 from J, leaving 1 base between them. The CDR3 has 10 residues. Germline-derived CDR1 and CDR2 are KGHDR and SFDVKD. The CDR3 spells CATGNQPQHF. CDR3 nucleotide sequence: TGTGCCACCGGCAATCAGCCCCAGCATTTT.

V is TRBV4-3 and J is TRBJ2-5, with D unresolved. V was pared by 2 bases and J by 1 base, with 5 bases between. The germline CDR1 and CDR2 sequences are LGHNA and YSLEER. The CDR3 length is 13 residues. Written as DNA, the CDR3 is TGCGCCAGCAGCCAAAACAGCCAAGAGACCCAGTACTTC. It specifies CASSQNSQETQYF.

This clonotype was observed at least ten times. The CDR3: CASSWIREVGTDTQYF. The CDR3 DNA reads as TGCGCCAGCAGCTGGATCAGGGAAGTCGGCACAGATACGCAGTATTTT. The chain is built from TRBV5-1 and TRBJ2-3; a possible D gene is TRBD1 (5 bases). Trimming shortened V by 3 bases and J by 1 base, and 15 bases separated the two germline ends. Per the germline V gene, CDR1 is SGHRS and CDR2 is YFSETQ. The CDR3 spans 16 residues.

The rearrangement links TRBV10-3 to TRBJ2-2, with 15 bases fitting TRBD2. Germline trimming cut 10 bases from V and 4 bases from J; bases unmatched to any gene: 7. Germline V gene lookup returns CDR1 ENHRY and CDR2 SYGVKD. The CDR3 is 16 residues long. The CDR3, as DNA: TGTGCCACTCTTTCGGGACTAGCGGGGGGCACCGGGGAGCTGTTTTTT. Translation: CATLSGLAGGTGELFF.

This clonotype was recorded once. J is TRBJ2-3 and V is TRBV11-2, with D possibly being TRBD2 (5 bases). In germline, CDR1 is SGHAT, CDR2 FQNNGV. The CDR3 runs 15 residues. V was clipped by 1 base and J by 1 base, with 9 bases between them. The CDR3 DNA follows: TGTGCCAGCAGCTTAGCGGCGCGGGGCACAGATACGCAGTATTTT. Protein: CASSLAARGTDTQYF.

The CDR3 DNA sequence: TGTGCCAGCAGCCGGAGACAGACCAAAAACATTCAGTACTTC. As protein: CASSRRQTKNIQYF. The chain joins TRBV3-1 to TRBJ2-4, with D perhaps TRBD1 (5 bases). The germline V gene encodes CDR1 LGHDT and CDR2 YNNKEL (reference sequence). Trimming stripped 4 bases from V and 2 bases from J, with 9 bases between. The CDR3 consists of 14 residues. Drawing the rest from reference TRBV3-1 and TRBJ2-4, the complete variable domain is DTAVSQTPKYLVTQMGNDKSIKCEQNLGHDTMYWYKQDSKKFLKIMFSYNNKELIINETVPNRFSPKSPDKAHLNLHINSLELGDSAVYFCASSRRQTKNIQYFGAGTRLSVL.

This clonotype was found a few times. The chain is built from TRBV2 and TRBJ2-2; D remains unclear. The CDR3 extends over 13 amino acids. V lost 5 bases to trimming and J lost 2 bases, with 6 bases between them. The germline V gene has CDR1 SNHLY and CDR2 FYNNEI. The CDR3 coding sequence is TGTGCCAGCAGTTCGACTAACACCGGGGAGCTGTTTTTT. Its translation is CASSSTNTGELFF.

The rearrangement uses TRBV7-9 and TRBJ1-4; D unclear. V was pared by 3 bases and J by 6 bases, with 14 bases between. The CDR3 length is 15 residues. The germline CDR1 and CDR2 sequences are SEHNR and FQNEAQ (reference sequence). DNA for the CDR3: TGTGCCAGCAGCTTTAGCTCGGGTGTTGATGAAAAACTGTTTTTT. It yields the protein CASSFSSGVDEKLFF.

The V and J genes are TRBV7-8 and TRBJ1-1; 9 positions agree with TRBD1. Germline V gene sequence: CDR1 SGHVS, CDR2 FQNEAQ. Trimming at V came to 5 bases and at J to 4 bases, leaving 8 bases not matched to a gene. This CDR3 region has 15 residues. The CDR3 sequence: CASSQQGARSTEAFF. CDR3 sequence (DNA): TGTGCCAGCAGCCAACAGGGGGCGCGGAGCACTGAAGCTTTCTTT.

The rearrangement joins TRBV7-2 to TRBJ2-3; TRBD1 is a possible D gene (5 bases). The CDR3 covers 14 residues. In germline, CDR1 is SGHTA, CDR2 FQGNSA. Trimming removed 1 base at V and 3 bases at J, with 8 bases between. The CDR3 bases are TGTGCCAGCAGCTTAGGACAGCAAACAGATACGCAGTATTTT. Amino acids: CASSLGQQTDTQYF.

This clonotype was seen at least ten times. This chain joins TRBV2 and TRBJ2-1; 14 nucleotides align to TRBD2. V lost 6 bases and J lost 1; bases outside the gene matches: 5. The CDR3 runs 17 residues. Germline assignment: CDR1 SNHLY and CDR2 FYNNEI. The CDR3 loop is CASRGGTSGGSYNEQFF. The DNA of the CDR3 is TGTGCCAGCAGGGGTGGGACTAGCGGGGGTTCCTACAATGAGCAGTTCTTC. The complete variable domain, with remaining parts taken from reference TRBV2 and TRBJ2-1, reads EPEVTQTPSHQVTQMGQEVILRCVPISNHLYFYWYRQILGQKVEFLVSFYNNEISEKSEIFDDQFSVERPDGSNFTLKIRSTKLEDSAMYFCASRGGTSGGSYNEQFFGPGTRLTVL.

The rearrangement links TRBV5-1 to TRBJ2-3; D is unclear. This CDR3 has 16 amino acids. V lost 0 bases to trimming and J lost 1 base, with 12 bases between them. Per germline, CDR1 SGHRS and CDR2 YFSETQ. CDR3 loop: CASSLAARPRTDTQYF. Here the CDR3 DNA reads TGCGCCAGCAGCTTGGCCGCAAGGCCGCGCACAGATACGCAGTATTTT.

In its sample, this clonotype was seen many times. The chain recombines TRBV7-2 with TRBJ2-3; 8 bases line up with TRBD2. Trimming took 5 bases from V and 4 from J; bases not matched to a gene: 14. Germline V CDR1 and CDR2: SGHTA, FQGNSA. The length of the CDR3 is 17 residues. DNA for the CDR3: TGTGCCAGCAGCCCGCGACCCGGGACTAGTCGAGCAGATACGCAGTATTTT. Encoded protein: CASSPRPGTSRADTQYF.

The CDR3 here is CASSETQGATEAFF. CDR3 in DNA: TGCGCCAGCAGTGAGACGCAGGGGGCCACTGAAGCTTTCTTT. This chain connects TRBV10-1 to TRBJ1-1; 8 bases line up with TRBD1. The CDR3 consists of 14 residues. Germline V lookup: CDR1 WNHNN, CDR2 SYGVQD (reference sequence). Unmatched junction bases numbered 3, after V lost 2 bases and J lost 4 bases.

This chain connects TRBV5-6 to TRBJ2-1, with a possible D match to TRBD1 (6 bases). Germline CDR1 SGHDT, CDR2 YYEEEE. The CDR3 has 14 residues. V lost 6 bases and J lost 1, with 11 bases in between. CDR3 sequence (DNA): TGTGCCAGCATCCCACAGGGATCCTACAATGAGCAGTTCTTC. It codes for CASIPQGSYNEQFF.

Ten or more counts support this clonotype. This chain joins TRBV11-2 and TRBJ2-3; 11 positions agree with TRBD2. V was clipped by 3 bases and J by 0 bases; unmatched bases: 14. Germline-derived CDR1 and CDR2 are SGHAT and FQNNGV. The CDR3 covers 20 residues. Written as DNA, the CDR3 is TGTGCCAGCAGCTTCCGCCTTTCACCGGGACTAGCGGAGAGCACAGATACGCAGTATTTT. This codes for CASSFRLSPGLAESTDTQYF.

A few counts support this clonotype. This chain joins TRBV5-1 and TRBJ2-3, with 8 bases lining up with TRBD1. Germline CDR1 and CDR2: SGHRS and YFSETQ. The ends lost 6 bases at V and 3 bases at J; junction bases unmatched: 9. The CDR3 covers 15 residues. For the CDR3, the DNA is TGCGCCAGCACCGTACAGGGGGTAGGAACAGATACGCAGTATTTT. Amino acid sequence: CASTVQGVGTDTQYF.